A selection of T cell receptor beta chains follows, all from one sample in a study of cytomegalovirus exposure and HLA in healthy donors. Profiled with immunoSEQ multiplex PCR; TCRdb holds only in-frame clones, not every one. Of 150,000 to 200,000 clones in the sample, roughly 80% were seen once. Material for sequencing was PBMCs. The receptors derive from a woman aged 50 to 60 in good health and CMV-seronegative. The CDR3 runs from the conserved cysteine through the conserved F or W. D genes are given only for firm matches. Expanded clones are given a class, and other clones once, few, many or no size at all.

CASSPSVDQPQHF TGTGCCAGCAGCCCCTCGGTGGATCAGCCCCAGCATTTT TRBJ1-5 . few TRBV7-2
CASSDRAASGRGSEQFF TGTGCCAGCAGTGACCGGGCCGCTAGCGGGAGAGGGAGTGAGCAGTTCTTC TRBJ2-1 TRBD2 . TRBV6-4
CASSLGQGGSGEQYF TGCGCCAGCAGCTTGGGGCAGGGGGGTTCCGGCGAGCAGTACTTC TRBJ2-7 . . TRBV5-1
CASSLGGTTEAFF TGTGCCAGCAGCTTGGGGGGCACCACTGAAGCTTTCTTT TRBJ1-1 . . TRBV5-5
CASSGTSSSAGELFF TGTGCCAGTAGTGGGACTAGCTCGTCGGCCGGGGAGCTGTTTTTT TRBJ2-2 TRBD2 . TRBV19
CASSVERAANEKLFF TGTGCCAGCAGCGTAGAGCGGGCAGCTAATGAAAAACTGTTTTTT TRBJ1-4 . . TRBV9
CASTPRPGGTYEQYF TGTGCCAGCACCCCCCGGCCCGGGGGTACCTACGAGCAGTACTTC TRBJ2-7 . . TRBV7-2
CASSVDPSGSSYNEQFF TGTGCCAGCAGCGTAGATCCCAGCGGGAGCTCCTACAATGAGCAGTTCTTC TRBJ2-1 TRBD2 . TRBV9
CASSPGQAPEEQYF TGTGCCAGCTCACCCGGACAGGCTCCGGAGGAGCAGTACTTC TRBJ2-7 TRBD1 . TRBV18
CASSQGLASTYEQYF TGTGCCAGCTCTCAGGGACTAGCGTCTACCTACGAGCAGTACTTC TRBJ2-7 TRBD2 . TRBV18
CASSPDRGAYNEQFF TGTGCCAGCAGCCCGGACAGGGGGGCCTACAATGAGCAGTTCTTC TRBJ2-1 TRBD1 . TRBV7-6